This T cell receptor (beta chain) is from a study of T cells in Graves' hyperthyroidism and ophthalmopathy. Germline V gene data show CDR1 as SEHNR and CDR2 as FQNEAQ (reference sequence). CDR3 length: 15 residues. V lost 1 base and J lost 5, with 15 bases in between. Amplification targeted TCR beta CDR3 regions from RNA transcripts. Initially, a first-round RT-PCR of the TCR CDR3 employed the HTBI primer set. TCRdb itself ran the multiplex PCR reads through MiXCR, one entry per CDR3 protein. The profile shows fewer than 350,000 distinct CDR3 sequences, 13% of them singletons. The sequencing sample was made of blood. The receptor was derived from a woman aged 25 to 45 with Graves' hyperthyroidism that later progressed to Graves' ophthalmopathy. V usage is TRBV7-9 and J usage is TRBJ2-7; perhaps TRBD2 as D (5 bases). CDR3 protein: CASSLVDGGIHEQYF. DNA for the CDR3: TGTGCCAGCAGCTTAGTAGACGGAGGAATCCACGAGCAGTACTTC.